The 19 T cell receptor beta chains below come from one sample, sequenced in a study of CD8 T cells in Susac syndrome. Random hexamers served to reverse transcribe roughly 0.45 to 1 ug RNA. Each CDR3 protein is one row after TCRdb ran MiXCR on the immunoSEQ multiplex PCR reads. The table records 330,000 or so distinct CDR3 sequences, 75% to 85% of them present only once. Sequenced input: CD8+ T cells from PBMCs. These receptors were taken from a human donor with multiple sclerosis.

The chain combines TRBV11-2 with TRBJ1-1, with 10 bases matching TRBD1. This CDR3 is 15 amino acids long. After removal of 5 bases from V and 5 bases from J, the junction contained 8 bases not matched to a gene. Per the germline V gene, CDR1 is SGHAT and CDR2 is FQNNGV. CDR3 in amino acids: CASSERQGARTEAFF. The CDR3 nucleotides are TGTGCCAGCAGCGAACGACAGGGGGCCAGGACTGAAGCTTTCTTT.

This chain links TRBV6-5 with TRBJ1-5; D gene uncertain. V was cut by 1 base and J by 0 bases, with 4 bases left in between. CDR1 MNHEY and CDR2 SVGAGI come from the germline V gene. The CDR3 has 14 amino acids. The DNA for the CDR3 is TGTGCCAGCAGTTACTTCCCTAGCAATCAGCCCCAGCATTTT. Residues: CASSYFPSNQPQHF.

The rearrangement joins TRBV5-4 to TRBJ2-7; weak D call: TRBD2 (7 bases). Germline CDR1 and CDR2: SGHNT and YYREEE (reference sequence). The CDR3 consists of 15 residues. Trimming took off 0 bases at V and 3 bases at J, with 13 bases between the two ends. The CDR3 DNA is TGTGCCAGCAGCTTGGGGGAGGGGGACTACTACGAGCAGTACTTC. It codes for CASSLGEGDYYEQYF.

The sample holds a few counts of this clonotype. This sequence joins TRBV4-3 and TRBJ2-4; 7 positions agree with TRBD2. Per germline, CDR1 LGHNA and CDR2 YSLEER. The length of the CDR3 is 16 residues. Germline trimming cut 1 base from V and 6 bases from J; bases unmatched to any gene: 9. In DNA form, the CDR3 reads TGCGCCAGCAGCCAAGGGGAGGGCCCGACGGGAAACATTCAGTACTTC. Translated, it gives CASSQGEGPTGNIQYF.

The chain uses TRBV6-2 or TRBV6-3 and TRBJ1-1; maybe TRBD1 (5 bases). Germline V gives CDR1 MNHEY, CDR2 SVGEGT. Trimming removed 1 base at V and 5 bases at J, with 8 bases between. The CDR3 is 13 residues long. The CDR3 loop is CASSYWGLTEAFF. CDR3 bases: TGTGCCAGCAGTTACTGGGGGTTGACTGAAGCTTTCTTT.

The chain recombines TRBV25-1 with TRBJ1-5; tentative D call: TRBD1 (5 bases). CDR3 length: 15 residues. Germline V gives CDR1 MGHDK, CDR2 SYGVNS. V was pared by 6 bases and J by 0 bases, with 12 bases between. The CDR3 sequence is CASSQGRDSNQPQHF. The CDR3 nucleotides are TGTGCCAGCAGCCAAGGCAGGGATAGCAATCAGCCCCAGCATTTT. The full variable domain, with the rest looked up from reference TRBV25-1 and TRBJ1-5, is EADIYQTPRYLVIGTGKKITLECSQTMGHDKMYWYQQDPGMELHLIHYSYGVNSTEKGDLSSESTVSRIRTEHFPLTLESARPSHTSQYLCASSQGRDSNQPQHFGDGTRLSIL.

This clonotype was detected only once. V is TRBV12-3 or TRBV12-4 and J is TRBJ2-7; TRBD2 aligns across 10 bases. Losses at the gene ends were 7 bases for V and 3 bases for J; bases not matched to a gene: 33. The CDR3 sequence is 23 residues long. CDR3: CASTSPGVLAGERRDREGYEQYF. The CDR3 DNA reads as TGTGCCAGCACCTCCCCGGGAGTTCTAGCGGGAGAACGACGCGACCGGGAGGGCTACGAGCAGTACTTC.

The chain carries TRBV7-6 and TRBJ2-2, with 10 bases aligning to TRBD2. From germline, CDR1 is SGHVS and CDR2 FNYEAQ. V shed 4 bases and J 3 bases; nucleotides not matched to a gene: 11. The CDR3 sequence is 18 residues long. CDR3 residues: CASSSSGRGARYTGELFF. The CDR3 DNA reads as TGTGCCAGCAGCTCCAGCGGGAGGGGGGCGCGATACACCGGGGAGCTGTTTTTT. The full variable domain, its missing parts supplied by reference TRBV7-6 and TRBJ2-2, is GAGVSQSPRYKVTKRGQDVALRCDPISGHVSLYWYRQALGQGPEFLTYFNYEAQQDKSGLPNDRFSAERPEGSISTLTIQRTEQRDSAMYRCASSSSGRGARYTGELFFGEGSRLTVL.

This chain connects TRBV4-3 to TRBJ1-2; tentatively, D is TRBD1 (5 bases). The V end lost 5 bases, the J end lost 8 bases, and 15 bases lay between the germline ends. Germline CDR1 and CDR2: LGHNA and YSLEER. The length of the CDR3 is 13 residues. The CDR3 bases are TGCGCCAGCAGCTGGAGCGGGGACGGGGGCTACACCTTC. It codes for CASSWSGDGGYTF.

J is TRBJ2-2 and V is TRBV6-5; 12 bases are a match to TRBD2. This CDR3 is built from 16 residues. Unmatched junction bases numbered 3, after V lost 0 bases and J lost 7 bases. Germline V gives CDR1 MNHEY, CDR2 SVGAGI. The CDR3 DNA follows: TGTGCCAGCAGTTACTCGGCTAGCGGGAGGGTCGGGGAGCTGTTTTTT. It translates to CASSYSASGRVGELFF.

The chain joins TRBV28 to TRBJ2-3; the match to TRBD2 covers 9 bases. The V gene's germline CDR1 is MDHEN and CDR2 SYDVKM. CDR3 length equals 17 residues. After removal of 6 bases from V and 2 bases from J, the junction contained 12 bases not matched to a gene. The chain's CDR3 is CASRNSGRKMPTDTQYF. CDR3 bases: TGTGCCAGCAGAAATAGCGGGAGAAAGATGCCCACAGATACGCAGTATTTT.

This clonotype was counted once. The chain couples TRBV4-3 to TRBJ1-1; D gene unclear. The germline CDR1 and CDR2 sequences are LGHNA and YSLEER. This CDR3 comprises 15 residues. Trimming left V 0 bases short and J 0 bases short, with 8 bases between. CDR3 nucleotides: TGCGCCAGCAGCCAAGATGGGCCCGTGAACACTGAAGCTTTCTTT. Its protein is CASSQDGPVNTEAFF.

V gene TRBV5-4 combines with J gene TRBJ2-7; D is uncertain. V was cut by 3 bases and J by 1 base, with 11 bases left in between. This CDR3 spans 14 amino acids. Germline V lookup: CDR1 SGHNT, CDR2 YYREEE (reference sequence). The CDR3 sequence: CASSSPGHSYEQYF. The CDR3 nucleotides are TGTGCCAGCAGCTCTCCGGGCCATTCCTACGAGCAGTACTTC.

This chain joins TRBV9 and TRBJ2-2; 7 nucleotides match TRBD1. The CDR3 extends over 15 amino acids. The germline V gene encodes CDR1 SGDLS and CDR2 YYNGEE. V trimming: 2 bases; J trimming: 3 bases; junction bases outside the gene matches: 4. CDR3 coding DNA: TGTGCCAGCAGCGTTTACACAGGGGACACCGGGGAGCTGTTTTTT. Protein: CASSVYTGDTGELFF.

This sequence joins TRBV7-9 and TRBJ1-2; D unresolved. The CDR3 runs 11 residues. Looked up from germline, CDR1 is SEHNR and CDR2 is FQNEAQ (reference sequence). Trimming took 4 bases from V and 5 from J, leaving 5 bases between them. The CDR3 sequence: CASSSIYGYTF. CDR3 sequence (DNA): TGTGCCAGCAGCTCTATATATGGCTACACCTTC.

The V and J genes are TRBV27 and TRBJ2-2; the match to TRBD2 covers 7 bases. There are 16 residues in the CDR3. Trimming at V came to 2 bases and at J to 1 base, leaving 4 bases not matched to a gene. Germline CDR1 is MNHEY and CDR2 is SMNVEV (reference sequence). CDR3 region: CASSLVASGNTGELFF. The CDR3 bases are TGTGCCAGCAGTTTAGTAGCTAGCGGGAACACCGGGGAGCTGTTTTTT.

The CDR3 coding sequence is TGTGCCAGCAGCTCGGATGGAGGGGCGTCGGAGACCCAGTACTTC. It encodes CASSSDGGASETQYF. This chain links TRBV5-4 with TRBJ2-5; tentative D call: TRBD2 (6 bases). V was clipped by 3 bases and J by 5 bases, with 17 bases between them. The CDR3 runs to 15 residues. CDR1 and CDR2 (germline): SGHNT, YYREEE (reference sequence).

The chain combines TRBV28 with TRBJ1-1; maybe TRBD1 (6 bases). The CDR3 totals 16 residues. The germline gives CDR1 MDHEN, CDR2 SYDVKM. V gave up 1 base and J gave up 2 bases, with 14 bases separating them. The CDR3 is CASSLFGGSVNTEAFF. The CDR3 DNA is TGTGCCAGCAGTTTATTTGGGGGCTCTGTTAACACTGAAGCTTTCTTT.

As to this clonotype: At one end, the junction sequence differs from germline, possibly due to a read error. The CDR3 loop reads CASNLGQGIFSEAFF. For the CDR3, the DNA is TGCGCCAGCAACTTGGGACAGGGAATTTTCTCTGAAGCTTTCTTT. V gene TRBV5-1 combines with J gene TRBJ1-1; the match to TRBD1 covers 9 bases. CDR1 is SGHRS, CDR2 YFSETQ, per germline. This CDR3 is 15 amino acids long.